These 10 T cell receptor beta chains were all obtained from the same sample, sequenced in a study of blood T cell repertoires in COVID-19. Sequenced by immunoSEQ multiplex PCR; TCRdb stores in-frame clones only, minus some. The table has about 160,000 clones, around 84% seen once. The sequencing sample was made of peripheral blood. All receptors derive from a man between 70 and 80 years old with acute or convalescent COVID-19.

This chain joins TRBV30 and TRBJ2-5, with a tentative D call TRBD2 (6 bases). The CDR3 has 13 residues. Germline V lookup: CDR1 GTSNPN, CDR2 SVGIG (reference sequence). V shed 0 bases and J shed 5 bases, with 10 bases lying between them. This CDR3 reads CAWSVLAEETQYF. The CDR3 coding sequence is TGTGCCTGGAGTGTTTTAGCGGAGGAGACCCAGTACTTC.

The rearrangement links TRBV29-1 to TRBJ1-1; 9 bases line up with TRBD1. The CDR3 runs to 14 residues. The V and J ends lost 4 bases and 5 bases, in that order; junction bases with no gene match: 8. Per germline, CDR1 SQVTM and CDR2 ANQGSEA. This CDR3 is CSVASGQGLTEAFF. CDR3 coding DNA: TGCAGCGTTGCTTCGGGACAGGGCTTGACTGAAGCTTTCTTT. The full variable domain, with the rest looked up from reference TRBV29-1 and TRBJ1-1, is SAVISQKPSRDICQRGTSLTIQCQVDSQVTMMFWYRQQPGQSLTLIATANQGSEATYESGFVIDKFPISRPNLTFSTLTVSNMSPEDSSIYLCSVASGQGLTEAFFGQGTRLTVV.

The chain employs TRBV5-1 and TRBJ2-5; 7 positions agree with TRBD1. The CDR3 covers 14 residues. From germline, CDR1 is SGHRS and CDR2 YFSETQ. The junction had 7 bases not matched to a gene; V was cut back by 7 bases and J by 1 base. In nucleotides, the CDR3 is TGCGCCAGCTACTCTGGGACAGTCCAAGAGACCCAGTACTTC. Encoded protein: CASYSGTVQETQYF.

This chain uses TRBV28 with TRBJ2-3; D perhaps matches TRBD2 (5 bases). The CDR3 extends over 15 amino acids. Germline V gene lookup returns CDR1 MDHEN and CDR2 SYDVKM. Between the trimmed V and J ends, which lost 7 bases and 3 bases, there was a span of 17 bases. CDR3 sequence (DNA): TGTGCCAGCAACTCTCCGGGGATGCGTACAGATACGCAGTATTTT. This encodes CASNSPGMRTDTQYF.

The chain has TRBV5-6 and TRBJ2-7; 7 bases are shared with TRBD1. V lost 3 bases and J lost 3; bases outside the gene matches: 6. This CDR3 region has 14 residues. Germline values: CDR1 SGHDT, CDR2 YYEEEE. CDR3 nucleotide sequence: TGTGCCAGCAGCTCGGTGACAGGGAGCTACGAGCAGTACTTC. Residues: CASSSVTGSYEQYF.

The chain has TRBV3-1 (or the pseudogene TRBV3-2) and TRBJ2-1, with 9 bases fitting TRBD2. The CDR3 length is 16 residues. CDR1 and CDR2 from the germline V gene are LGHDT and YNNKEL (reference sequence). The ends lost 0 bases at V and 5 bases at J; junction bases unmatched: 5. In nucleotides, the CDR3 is TGTGCCAGCAGCCAAGAAAGCGGGAGGTCGAACAATGAGCAGTTCTTC. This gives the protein CASSQESGRSNNEQFF.

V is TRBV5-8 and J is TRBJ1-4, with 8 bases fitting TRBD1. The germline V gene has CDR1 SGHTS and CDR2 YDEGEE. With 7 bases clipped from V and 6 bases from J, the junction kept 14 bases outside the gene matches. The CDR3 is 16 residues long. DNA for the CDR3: TGTGCCAGCGGGAGGACAGGGATTAGTACGGATGAAAAACTGTTTTTT. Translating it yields CASGRTGISTDEKLFF.

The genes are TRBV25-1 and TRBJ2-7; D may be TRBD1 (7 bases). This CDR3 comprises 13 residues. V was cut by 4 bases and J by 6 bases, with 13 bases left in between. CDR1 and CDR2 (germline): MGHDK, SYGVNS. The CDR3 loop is CASSVAGGGEQYF. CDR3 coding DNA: TGTGCCAGCAGTGTGGCAGGGGGAGGCGAGCAGTACTTC.

The CDR3 region is CASSLGPSGFRTRSHNEQFF. DNA of the CDR3: TGTGCCAGCAGTTTAGGACCGAGCGGGTTCCGGACCCGATCACACAATGAGCAGTTCTTC. The V gene is TRBV28, the J gene TRBJ2-1; D might be TRBD2 (6 bases). The CDR3 extends over 20 amino acids. Germline assignment: CDR1 MDHEN and CDR2 SYDVKM. V lost 2 bases and J lost 5, with 28 bases in between. The full variable domain, in which reference TRBV28 and TRBJ2-1 provide the parts outside the CDR3, is DVKVTQSSRYLVKRTGEKVFLECVQDMDHENMFWYRQDPGLGLRLIYFSYDVKMKEKGDIPEGYSVSREKKERFSLILESASTNQTSMYLCASSLGPSGFRTRSHNEQFFGPGTRLTVL.

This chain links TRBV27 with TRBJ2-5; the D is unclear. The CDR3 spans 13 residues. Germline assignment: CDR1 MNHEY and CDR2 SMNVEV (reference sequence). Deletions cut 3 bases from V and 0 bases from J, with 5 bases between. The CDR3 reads CASSFQYQETQYF. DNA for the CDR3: TGTGCCAGCAGTTTCCAGTACCAAGAGACCCAGTACTTC.